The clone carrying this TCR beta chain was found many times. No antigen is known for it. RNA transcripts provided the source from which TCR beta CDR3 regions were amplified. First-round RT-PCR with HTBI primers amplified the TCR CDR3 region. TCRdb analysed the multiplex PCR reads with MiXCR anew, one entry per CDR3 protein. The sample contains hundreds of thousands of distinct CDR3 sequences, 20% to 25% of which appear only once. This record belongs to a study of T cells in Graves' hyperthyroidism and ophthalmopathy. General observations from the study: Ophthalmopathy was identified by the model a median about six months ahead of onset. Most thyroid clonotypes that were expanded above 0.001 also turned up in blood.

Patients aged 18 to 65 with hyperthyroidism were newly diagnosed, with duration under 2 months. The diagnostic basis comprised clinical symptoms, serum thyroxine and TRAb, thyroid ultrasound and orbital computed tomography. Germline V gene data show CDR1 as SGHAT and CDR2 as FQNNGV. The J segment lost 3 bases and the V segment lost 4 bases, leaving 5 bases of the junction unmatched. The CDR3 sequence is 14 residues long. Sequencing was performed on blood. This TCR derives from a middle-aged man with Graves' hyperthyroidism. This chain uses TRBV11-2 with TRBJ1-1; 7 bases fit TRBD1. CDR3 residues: CASSSGTAYTEAFF. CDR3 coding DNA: TGTGCCAGCAGCTCCGGGACAGCCTACACTGAAGCTTTCTTT.